Presented here are 13 T cell receptor beta chains from one specimen sequenced in a study of cytomegalovirus exposure and HLA in healthy donors. It was with 60 Vbeta and 13 Jbeta primers that the PCR ran. The repertoire was sequenced with immunoSEQ multiplex PCR; TCRdb's copy has only in-frame clones and lacks some. The data show approximately 90,000 clones, approximately 70% seen once. Source material: PBMCs. Receptors originate from a woman aged 50 to 65 in good health and CMV-seropositive.

J is TRBJ1-1 and V is TRBV6-6; D might be TRBD1 (6 bases). Between the trimmed V and J ends, which lost 6 bases and 3 bases, there was a span of 11 bases. Germline V CDR1 and CDR2: MNHNY, SVGAGI (reference sequence). This CDR3 has 13 residues. CDR3 bases: TGTGCCAGCAGCCCAGGACAGTACACTGAAGCTTTCTTT. The encoded protein is CASSPGQYTEAFF.

This chain connects TRBV14 to TRBJ1-6, with TRBD1 identical over 7 bases. Germline values: CDR1 SGHDN, CDR2 FVKESK. J gave up 7 bases and V 1 base, and 10 bases lay outside the gene matches. CDR3 length equals 17 residues. The chain's CDR3 is CASSQVAWAGGNSPLHF. As DNA, the CDR3 is TGTGCCAGCAGCCAAGTTGCCTGGGCAGGGGGGAATTCACCCCTCCACTTT. Full variable domain (missing parts from reference TRBV14 and TRBJ1-6): EAGVTQFPSHSVIEKGQTVTLRCDPISGHDNLYWYRRVMGKEIKFLLHFVKESKQDESGMPNNRFLAERTGGTYSTLKVQPAELEDSGVYFCASSQVAWAGGNSPLHFGNGTRLTVT.

The chain has TRBV5-1 and TRBJ1-2; TRBD1 might be the D (6 bases). There are 16 residues in the CDR3. Germline loops: CDR1 SGHRS, CDR2 YFSETQ. With 4 bases removed from V and 8 bases from J, the gap between germline ends came to 24 bases. CDR3 sequence: CASSLERLRGTEGYTF. Here the CDR3 DNA reads TGCGCCAGCAGCCTCGAACGATTAAGGGGGACGGAGGGCTACACCTTC.

The V call is TRBV5-6, the J call TRBJ1-1; D uncertain. Trimming shortened V by 4 bases and J by 6 bases, and 7 bases separated the two germline ends. Germline CDR1 and CDR2: SGHDT and YYEEEE. This CDR3 has 11 residues. The CDR3 DNA sequence: TGTGCCAGCAGCCGAGGAGCTGAAGCTTTCTTT. Translated, it gives CASSRGAEAFF.

This clone was picked up one time. Mismatch with germline at one junction end may stem from a read error. The V and J genes are TRBV7-9 and TRBJ2-3, with D uncertain. The CDR3 runs to 16 residues. The germline V gene has CDR1 SEHNR and CDR2 FQNEAQ (reference sequence). The CDR3 loop is CSSSLVSGSSTDTQYF. As DNA, the CDR3 is TGTTCCAGCAGCTTAGTTTCCGGGTCTAGCACAGATACGCAGTATTTT.

This chain connects TRBV9 to TRBJ2-1; 11 bases match TRBD2. Trimming cost V 3 bases and J 6 bases; bases outside gene matches: 5. Per germline, CDR1 SGDLS and CDR2 YYNGEE. The CDR3 loop spans 15 amino acids. The CDR3 sequence is CASSATSGRGNEQFF. The CDR3 DNA follows: TGTGCCAGCAGCGCTACTAGCGGGAGAGGCAATGAGCAGTTCTTC.

This clone came up a few times. This chain uses TRBV2 with TRBJ2-7; D uncertain. Between the trimmed V and J ends, which lost 2 bases and 6 bases, there was a span of 11 bases. CDR1 and CDR2 from the germline V gene are SNHLY and FYNNEI. This CDR3 comprises 13 residues. CDR3 sequence: CASSEIPLSEQYF. DNA for the CDR3: TGTGCCAGCAGTGAAATCCCACTAAGCGAGCAGTACTTC.

The V and J genes are TRBV27 and TRBJ1-5, with D possibly TRBD1 on 6 matching bases. The CDR3 runs 17 residues. V was cut by 5 bases and J by 0 bases, with 17 bases left in between. The germline V gene has CDR1 MNHEY and CDR2 SMNVEV (reference sequence). The CDR3 loop is CASSRRTETYSNQPQHF. In nucleotides, the CDR3 is TGTGCCAGCAGTCGTAGGACAGAAACTTATAGCAATCAGCCCCAGCATTTT.

The chain uses TRBV19 and TRBJ1-1; D unclear. In germline, CDR1 is LNHDA, CDR2 SQIVND (reference sequence). Trimming cost V 2 bases and J 0 bases, with 4 bases left between them. The CDR3 has 13 amino acids. CDR3 residues: CASSITVNTEAFF. The CDR3, as DNA: TGTGCCAGTAGTATAACGGTGAACACTGAAGCTTTCTTT. The whole variable domain, filled in from reference TRBV19 and TRBJ1-1, reads DGGITQSPKYLFRKEGQNVTLSCEQNLNHDAMYWYRQDPGQGLRLIYYSQIVNDFQKGDIAEGYSVSREKKESFPLTVTSAQKNPTAFYLCASSITVNTEAFFGQGTRLTVV.

This chain links TRBV29-1 with TRBJ1-1, with 8 bases identical to TRBD1. Germline CDR1 and CDR2: SQVTM and ANQGSEA. The CDR3 has 16 amino acids. With 0 bases clipped from V and 7 bases from J, the junction kept 13 bases outside the gene matches. CDR3 residues: CSVEDPLPRGRGEAFF. The CDR3, as DNA: TGCAGCGTTGAAGATCCCCTTCCCAGGGGGCGGGGTGAAGCTTTCTTT.

CDR3: CASKSGYEQYF. The CDR3 region has the DNA TGTGCCAGCAAATCCGGGTACGAGCAGTACTTC. The rearrangement links TRBV28 to TRBJ2-7; D is uncertain. The V end lost 7 bases, the J end lost 4 bases, and 8 bases lay between the germline ends. This CDR3 contains 11 residues. Germline CDR1 is MDHEN and CDR2 is SYDVKM.

The V gene is TRBV19, the J gene TRBJ1-4; D not resolved. Germline V gene lookup returns CDR1 LNHDA and CDR2 SQIVND (reference sequence). Trimming pared 6 bases from V and 5 bases from J, leaving 13 bases between. The CDR3 sequence is 14 residues long. This chain's CDR3 is CASSRLSGNEKLFF. CDR3 in DNA: TGTGCCAGTAGCCGCCTCTCCGGGAATGAAAAACTGTTTTTT.

The chain's CDR3 is CSVSSSGYNEQFF. CDR3 DNA: TGCAGCGTTTCCAGCAGCGGCTACAATGAGCAGTTCTTC. This chain uses TRBV29-1 with TRBJ2-1, with D possibly being TRBD2 (5 bases). V was trimmed by 5 bases and J by 3 bases, leaving 11 bases between them. CDR1 SQVTM and CDR2 ANQGSEA come from the germline V gene. The CDR3 loop spans 13 amino acids.